These T cell receptor beta chains were read from a single sample in a study of beta chain features in type 1 diabetes. Some clones are missing from TCRdb's copy, which holds only in-frame ones; the method was immunoSEQ multiplex PCR. The sample includes some 150,000 clones, approximately 13% of them seen just once. Sequenced: central memory CD4+ T cells from blood. These receptors all come from a man aged 18 to 35 with type 1 diabetes. Both conserved end residues are part of each CDR3. D genes are given only for firm matches. Size values are once, few and many counts, or a class for expanded clones, and some rows have none.

D,J,V,size,CDR3,DNA
NA,TRBJ2-3,TRBV6-4,few,CASSDQVGGTDTQYF,TGTGCCAGCAGTGACCAGGTGGGGGGCACAGATACGCAGTATTTT
NA,TRBJ2-2,TRBV5-1,NA,CASSLVEEGELFF,TGCGCCAGCAGCTTAGTCGAGGAGGGGGAGCTGTTTTTT
NA,TRBJ2-3,TRBV6-1,NA,CASSERTASTDTQYF,TGTGCCAGCAGTGAACGTACAGCTAGCACAGATACGCAGTATTTT
TRBD1,TRBJ1-1,TRBV10-3,NA,CAITGTGGMNTEAFF,TGTGCCATCACCGGGACAGGCGGCATGAACACTGAAGCTTTCTTT
NA,TRBJ1-1,TRBV7-2,few,CASSLGARNINTEAFF,TGTGCCAGCAGCTTAGGGGCCAGAAACATTAACACTGAAGCTTTCTTT
NA,TRBJ2-5,TRBV2,few,CASSEVLTQETQYF,TGTGCCAGCAGTGAGGTCTTGACCCAAGAGACCCAGTACTTC
NA,TRBJ2-5,TRBV5-6,few,CASSTLRASQETQYF,TGTGCCAGCAGCACTTTAAGGGCGAGTCAAGAGACCCAGTACTTC
NA,TRBJ1-1,TRBV5-1,NA,CASSLAVENTEAFF,TGCGCCAGCAGCTTGGCCGTGGAGAACACTGAAGCTTTCTTT
NA,TRBJ2-3,TRBV5-1,NA,CASSLNGYSTDTQYF,TGCGCCAGCAGCTTGAATGGATACTCCACAGATACGCAGTATTTT
TRBD1,TRBJ1-1,TRBV30,NA,CAWSGQGNTEAFF,TGTGCCTGGAGTGGACAGGGGAACACTGAAGCTTTCTTT
TRBD1,TRBJ2-3,TRBV2,few,CASSEGIPGQGRDTQYF,TGTGCCAGCAGTGAAGGAATTCCGGGACAGGGGAGGGATACGCAGTATTTT
NA,TRBJ1-1,TRBV7-9,few,CASSLTANTEAFF,TGTGCCAGCAGCTTAACTGCGAACACTGAAGCTTTCTTT
TRBD2,TRBJ2-3,TRBV5-1,NA,CASSRGQSSGGGSDTQYF,TGCGCCAGCAGCCGAGGACAGTCCTCTGGCGGGGGGTCAGATACGCAGTATTTT